This T cell receptor (beta chain) was captured by sequencing in a study of T cell responses to AZD1222 COVID-19 vaccine. The length of the CDR3 is 12 residues. Trimming stripped 2 bases from V and 2 bases from J, with 6 bases between. From germline, CDR1 is GTSNPN and CDR2 SVGIG (reference sequence). This table comes from immunoSEQ multiplex PCR, and its TCRdb copy is limited to in-frame clones, with some not included. The sample holds around 31,000 clones, roughly 92% seen once. On this clone: Antigen specificity is unknown.

Overall study findings and caveats: With two AZD1222 doses given, Spike-specific TCR breadth and depth both rose.

The clonotype was recovered from an adult in good health. The rearrangement joins TRBV30 to TRBJ1-2, with no clear D. Specimen: peripheral blood, collected on day 0 of AZD1222 vaccination. The CDR3 nucleotides are TGTGCCTGGAGTATACAGAACTATGGCTACACCTTC. Its translation is CAWSIQNYGYTF.